The 27 T cell receptor beta chains given below trace back to one sample, sequenced in a study of CD8 T cells in ankylosing spondylitis. TCRdb passed the 5' RACE reads through MiXCR, listing each CDR3 protein once. The table includes tens of thousands of distinct CDR3 sequences, 27% detected once. Sequenced input: blood, either unsorted or a sorted T cell fraction (not recorded which). The receptors originated from a male donor with ankylosing spondylitis or in good health (not recorded which).

The rearrangement uses TRBV7-9 and TRBJ2-7; D is possibly TRBD2 (5 bases). Trimming pared 1 base from V and 7 bases from J, leaving 11 bases between. Germline V lookup: CDR1 SEHNR, CDR2 FQNEAQ (reference sequence). This CDR3 contains 13 residues. Written as DNA, the CDR3 is TGTGCCAGCAGCTTAGATAGGTCGGGGGAGCAGTACTTC. It yields the protein CASSLDRSGEQYF.

This clonotype turned up a few times. The V gene is TRBV29-1, the J gene TRBJ1-1; 9 nucleotides match TRBD1. After removal of 3 bases from V and 5 bases from J, the junction contained 4 bases not matched to a gene. CDR1 is SQVTM and CDR2 is ANQGSEA in the germline V gene. The CDR3 has 13 amino acids. The CDR3 sequence is CSVDGGTGTEAFF. CDR3 DNA sequence: TGCAGCGTTGACGGGGGGACAGGGACTGAAGCTTTCTTT.

At least ten counts were recorded for this clonotype. V is TRBV7-7 and J is TRBJ2-3; no clear D gene. The germline V and J ends were trimmed by 5 bases and 2 bases, with 8 bases remaining between them. Germline CDR1 is SSHAT and CDR2 is FNYEAQ (reference sequence). This CDR3 has 13 residues. The CDR3 loop is CASSVGLTDTQYF. As DNA, the CDR3 is TGTGCCAGCAGCGTAGGTCTCACAGATACGCAGTATTTT.

The chain is built from TRBV30 and TRBJ1-5; a possible D gene is TRBD1 (5 bases). Trimming removed 5 bases from V and 6 bases from J, with 20 bases in between. The germline V gene has CDR1 GTSNPN and CDR2 SVGIG (reference sequence). The CDR3 is 15 residues long. CDR3 protein: CAWPVWQQALQPQHF. The DNA for the CDR3 is TGTGCCTGGCCTGTCTGGCAACAGGCGCTTCAGCCCCAGCATTTT. Full variable domain (remainder filled in from reference TRBV30 and TRBJ1-5): SQTIHQWPATLVQPVGSPLSLECTVEGTSNPNLYWYRQAAGRGLQLLFYSVGIGQISSEVPQNLSASRPQDRQFILSSKKLLLSDSGFYLCAWPVWQQALQPQHFGDGTRLSIL.

V and J are TRBV20-1 and TRBJ2-3; 9 bases are a match to TRBD2. J lost 6 bases, V lost 0 bases, and 13 bases had no gene match. CDR1 and CDR2 from the germline V gene are DFQATT and SNEGSKA (reference sequence). The CDR3 is 17 residues long. DNA for the CDR3: TGCAGTGCTAGAGATCTAGGCGGCGGGAGGGCTTGGGATACGCAGTATTTT. This gives the protein CSARDLGGGRAWDTQYF.

The chain uses TRBV7-9 and TRBJ1-1; D call uncertain. V was trimmed by 5 bases and J by 0 bases, leaving 10 bases between them. The CDR3 extends over 14 amino acids. Per germline, CDR1 SEHNR and CDR2 FQNEAQ (reference sequence). CDR3: CASSPPVLNTEAFF. The CDR3 nucleotides read TGTGCCAGCAGCCCCCCCGTATTGAACACTGAAGCTTTCTTT. The whole variable domain, filled in from reference TRBV7-9 and TRBJ1-1, reads DTGVSQNPRHKITKRGQNVTFRCDPISEHNRLYWYRQTLGQGPEFLTYFQNEAQLEKSRLLSDRFSAERPKGSFSTLEIQRTEQGDSAMYLCASSPPVLNTEAFFGQGTRLTVV.

The J gene is TRBJ1-1, the V gene TRBV11-1; D remains ambiguous. Germline values: CDR1 SGHAT, CDR2 FQDESV (reference sequence). V lost 4 bases, J lost 3 bases, and 6 bases lay in between. The CDR3 loop spans 12 amino acids. The CDR3 loop is CASSSRHTEAFF. CDR3 bases: TGTGCCAGCAGCTCCCGTCACACTGAAGCTTTCTTT. The whole variable domain, filled in from reference TRBV11-1 and TRBJ1-1, reads EAEVAQSPRYKITEKSQAVAFWCDPISGHATLYWYRQILGQGPELLVQFQDESVVDDSQLPKDRFSAERLKGVDSTLKIQPAELGDSAMYLCASSSRHTEAFFGQGTRLTVV.

The chain links TRBV9 to TRBJ1-2; D may be TRBD1 (6 bases). The ends were cut back, 4 bases at V and 5 bases at J, with 21 bases in the middle. CDR1 is SGDLS and CDR2 is YYNGEE in the germline V gene. The length of the CDR3 is 16 residues. The CDR3 sequence: CASSTDDYGDIYGYTF. The CDR3 coding sequence is TGTGCCAGCAGCACAGACGACTATGGGGACATATATGGCTACACCTTC.

The genes are TRBV7-9 and TRBJ1-1; D gene uncertain. Trimming removed 6 bases from V and 7 bases from J, with 9 bases in between. Germline V gives CDR1 SEHNR, CDR2 FQNEAQ (reference sequence). The CDR3 is made up of 11 amino acids. As DNA, the CDR3 is TGTGCCAGCAGGGGCGAATATGAAGCTTTCTTT. It encodes CASRGEYEAFF.

The V and J genes are TRBV7-2 and TRBJ2-5, with a tentative D call TRBD2 (7 bases). CDR1 and CDR2 (germline): SGHTA, FQGNSA. The CDR3 loop spans 15 amino acids. V dropped 3 bases and J dropped 5 bases, with 16 bases sitting between them. The CDR3 DNA is TGTGCCAGCAGCTTGTTGGGGGGGGCTAGGGAGACCCAGTACTTC. As protein: CASSLLGGARETQYF.

This clonotype has a count of ten or more. This sequence joins TRBV7-9 and TRBJ2-5; D may be TRBD1 (6 bases). Trimming stripped 3 bases from V and 5 bases from J, with 13 bases between. The germline V gene encodes CDR1 SEHNR and CDR2 FQNEAQ (reference sequence). The CDR3 is 14 amino acids. The CDR3 DNA follows: TGTGCCAGCAGCTTGCGAGGGGGAAGGGAGACCCAGTACTTC. Protein sequence: CASSLRGGRETQYF. Looking up the rest from reference TRBV7-9 and TRBJ2-5 gives the full variable domain: DTGVSQNPRHKITKRGQNVTFRCDPISEHNRLYWYRQTLGQGPEFLTYFQNEAQLEKSRLLSDRFSAERPKGSFSTLEIQRTEQGDSAMYLCASSLRGGRETQYFGPGTRLLVL.

This clonotype showed up many times. This chain uses TRBV7-2 with TRBJ2-7; D is ambiguous. CDR1 SGHTA and CDR2 FQGNSA come from the germline V gene. Deletions cut 1 base from V and 2 bases from J, with 15 bases between. The CDR3 spans 16 residues. In DNA form, the CDR3 reads TGTGCCAGCAGCTTAGTCCGGTCATTAAGCCCCTACGAGCAGTACGTC. Its protein is CASSLVRSLSPYEQYV.

This clonotype was observed a handful of times. The chain carries TRBV24-1 and TRBJ2-2; a weak D match, TRBD1 (6 bases). The germline V gene encodes CDR1 KGHDR and CDR2 SFDVKD. Trimming took 0 bases from V and 3 from J, leaving 10 bases between them. This CDR3 is built from 16 residues. In DNA, the CDR3 is TGTGCCACCAGTGATTTGAAGGGGGTCGACACCGGGGAGCTGTTTTTT. This encodes CATSDLKGVDTGELFF.

V gene TRBV5-1 combines with J gene TRBJ2-1, with 7 bases that match TRBD2. The CDR3 loop spans 16 amino acids. Germline CDR1 is SGHRS and CDR2 is YFSETQ. Trimming at V came to 0 bases and at J to 8 bases, leaving 11 bases not matched to a gene. The CDR3 DNA sequence: TGCGCCAGCAGCTTGGGCTTAGGGACTATAAACGATGAGCAGTTCTTC. It codes for CASSLGLGTINDEQFF.

There are a few counts of this clonotype. This chain joins TRBV20-1 and TRBJ2-7; TRBD2 matches at 11 bases. The CDR3 runs to 15 residues. V dropped 3 bases and J dropped 0; count of bases not matched to a gene: 4. Per germline, CDR1 DFQATT and CDR2 SNEGSKA (reference sequence). In DNA, the CDR3 is TGCAGTGCTAGCCGAACTAGCGGGAGCTCCTACGAGCAGTACTTC. Translated, it gives CSASRTSGSSYEQYF.

This clonotype was seen a few times. V is TRBV20-1 and J is TRBJ2-1; no clear D gene. The CDR3 loop spans 12 amino acids. CDR1 is DFQATT, CDR2 SNEGSKA, per germline (reference sequence). V lost 2 bases and J lost 8, with 10 bases in between. The CDR3 bases are TGCAGTGCTAGAATTGCTTATGATGAGCAGTTCTTC. It encodes CSARIAYDEQFF.

The chain recombines TRBV5-1 with TRBJ1-1; 8 bases align to TRBD1. Trimming cost V 4 bases and J 9 bases; bases outside gene matches: 8. The V gene's germline CDR1 is SGHRS and CDR2 YFSETQ. This CDR3 region has 13 residues. This CDR3 reads CASSLETGAKAFF. CDR3 in DNA: TGCGCCAGCAGCCTAGAGACAGGGGCTAAAGCTTTCTTT.

This clonotype showed up just a few times. The rearrangement joins TRBV29-1 to TRBJ1-5; 7 bases are a match to TRBD1. The CDR3 sequence is 15 residues long. Germline values: CDR1 SQVTM, CDR2 ANQGSEA. V lost 6 bases and J lost 1; bases outside the gene matches: 9. The CDR3 DNA reads as TGCAGCGTGGTGGTCGGACAGGCCAGCAATCAGCCCCAGCATTTT. It is translated as CSVVVGQASNQPQHF. Looking up the rest from reference TRBV29-1 and TRBJ1-5 gives the full variable domain: SAVISQKPSRDICQRGTSLTIQCQVDSQVTMMFWYRQQPGQSLTLIATANQGSEATYESGFVIDKFPISRPNLTFSTLTVSNMSPEDSSIYLCSVVVGQASNQPQHFGDGTRLSIL.

The rearrangement uses TRBV5-1 and TRBJ1-1; no clear D. Trimming shortened V by 2 bases and J by 3 bases, and 14 bases separated the two germline ends. The CDR3 totals 15 residues. Germline CDR1 is SGHRS and CDR2 is YFSETQ. CDR3 DNA sequence: TGCGCCAGCAGCTTCTCTGGCAGAAACTACACTGAAGCTTTCTTT. Encoded protein: CASSFSGRNYTEAFF.

This clonotype appeared a few times. The rearrangement links TRBV12-3 or TRBV12-4 to TRBJ2-2; tentative D call: TRBD1 (6 bases). The V gene lost 5 bases and the J gene lost 2 bases, with 9 bases spanning the gap. CDR3 length: 14 amino acids. CDR3 sequence: CASSRTANTGELFF. Written as DNA, the CDR3 is TGTGCCAGCAGTAGGACAGCCAACACCGGGGAGCTGTTTTTT.

This clonotype was counted a few times. The V and J genes are TRBV20-1 and TRBJ2-7; D could derive from TRBD1 or TRBD2 (6 bases each). Trimming removed 0 bases from V and 9 bases from J, with 18 bases in between. The germline V gene encodes CDR1 DFQATT and CDR2 SNEGSKA (reference sequence). CDR3 size: 14 residues. CDR3 nucleotides: TGCAGTGCTAGAGATAGCTCCGGGGGCCTTCGGCAGTACTTC. Its translation is CSARDSSGGLRQYF.

The chain uses TRBV7-9 and TRBJ2-5; perhaps TRBD1 as D (5 bases). In germline, CDR1 is SEHNR, CDR2 FQNEAQ (reference sequence). The length of the CDR3 is 14 residues. V lost 3 bases to trimming and J lost 2 bases, with 10 bases between them. The CDR3 DNA follows: TGTGCCAGCAGCTTGCGACAGCTACAAGAGACCCAGTACTTC. Translated: CASSLRQLQETQYF.

This clonotype has a count of ten or more. The gene calls are TRBV12-3 or TRBV12-4 and TRBJ1-1; D call uncertain. V gave up 1 base and J gave up 5 bases, with 8 bases separating them. This CDR3 contains 13 residues. CDR3 sequence: CASSLGVQTEAFF. DNA for the CDR3: TGTGCCAGCAGTTTAGGGGTGCAAACTGAAGCTTTCTTT.

Notes on this clonotype: One end of the junction is discordant with germline, which a read error may explain. The V gene is TRBV20-1, the J gene TRBJ2-2, with D possibly TRBD2 on 5 matching bases. The CDR3 consists of 15 residues. CDR1 is DFQATT, CDR2 SNEGSKA, per germline (reference sequence). CDR3 region: CCAARAGPNTGELFF. CDR3 DNA: TGCTGTGCCGCCCGGGCGGGTCCGAACACCGGGGAGCTGTTTTTT.

There are a few counts of this clonotype. This chain joins TRBV10-2 and TRBJ1-6; no reliable D call. This CDR3 has 16 amino acids. CDR1 is WSHSY, CDR2 SAAADI, per germline. V was trimmed by 3 bases and J by 8 bases, leaving 17 bases between them. CDR3 amino acids: CASSDTAGPSYSPLHF. The CDR3 region has the DNA TGCGCCAGCAGTGATACAGCTGGTCCGTCCTATTCACCCCTCCACTTT.

The chain combines TRBV5-5 with TRBJ2-2, with 7 bases matching TRBD1. Germline assignment: CDR1 SGHKS and CDR2 YYEKEE (reference sequence). V dropped 4 bases and J dropped 0; count of bases not matched to a gene: 6. CDR3 size: 16 residues. CDR3 bases: TGTGCCAGCAGCCAACAGGGGTTCGCGAACACCGGGGAGCTGTTTTTT. Residues: CASSQQGFANTGELFF. The full variable domain, with the rest looked up from reference TRBV5-5 and TRBJ2-2, is DAGVTQSPTHLIKTRGQQVTLRCSPISGHKSVSWYQQVLGQGPQFIFQYYEKEERGRGNFPDRFSARQFPNYSSELNVNALLLGDSALYLCASSQQGFANTGELFFGEGSRLTVL.

In its sample, this clonotype was seen a few times. The chain recombines TRBV20-1 with TRBJ2-1; D may be TRBD1 or TRBD2 (6 bases each). V was clipped by 3 bases and J by 10 bases, with 16 bases between them. CDR1 and CDR2 from the germline V gene are DFQATT and SNEGSKA (reference sequence). The CDR3 contains 13 residues. Written as DNA, the CDR3 is TGCAGTGCTAGTGGCGGGACACCGGGGGAGCAGTTCTTC. This translates into CSASGGTPGEQFF.